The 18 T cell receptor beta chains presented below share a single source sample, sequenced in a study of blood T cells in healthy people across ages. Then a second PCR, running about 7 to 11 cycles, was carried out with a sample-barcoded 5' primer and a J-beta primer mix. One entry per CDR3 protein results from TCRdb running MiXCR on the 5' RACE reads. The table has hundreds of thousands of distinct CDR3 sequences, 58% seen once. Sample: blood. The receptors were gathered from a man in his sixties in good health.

CDR3 bases: TGTGCCAGCAGTCCCACCAGGGGGCAGGTTCAGCCCCAGCATTTT. Translation: CASSPTRGQVQPQHF. The V and J genes are TRBV2 and TRBJ1-5; 8 bases fit TRBD1. V trimming: 5 bases; J trimming: 6 bases; junction bases outside the gene matches: 9. This CDR3 contains 15 residues. CDR1 and CDR2 (germline): SNHLY, FYNNEI.

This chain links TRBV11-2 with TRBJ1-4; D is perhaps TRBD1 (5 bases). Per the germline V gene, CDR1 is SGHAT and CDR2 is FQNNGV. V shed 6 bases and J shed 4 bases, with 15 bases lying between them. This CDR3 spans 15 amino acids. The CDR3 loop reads CASRPWGKLNEKLFF. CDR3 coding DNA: TGTGCCAGCAGACCCTGGGGGAAGCTTAATGAAAAACTGTTTTTT.

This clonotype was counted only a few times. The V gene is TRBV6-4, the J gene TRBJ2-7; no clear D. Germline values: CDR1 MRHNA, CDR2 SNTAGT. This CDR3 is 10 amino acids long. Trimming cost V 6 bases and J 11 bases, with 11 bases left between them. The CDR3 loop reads CASRPLAEYF. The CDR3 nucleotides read TGTGCCAGCAGACCCCTGGCGGAGTACTTC.

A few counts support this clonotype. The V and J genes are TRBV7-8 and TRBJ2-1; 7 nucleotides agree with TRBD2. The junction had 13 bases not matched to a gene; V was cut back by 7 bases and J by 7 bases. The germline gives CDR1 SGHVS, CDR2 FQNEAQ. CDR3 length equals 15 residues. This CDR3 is CASTKTRDYTNEQFF. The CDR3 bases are TGTGCCAGCACCAAGACCCGGGACTATACTAATGAGCAGTTCTTC.

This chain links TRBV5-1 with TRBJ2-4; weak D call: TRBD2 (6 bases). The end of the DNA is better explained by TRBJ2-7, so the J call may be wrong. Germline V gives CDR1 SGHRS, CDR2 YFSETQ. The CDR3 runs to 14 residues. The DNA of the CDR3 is TGCGCCAGCAGCGTTTCCGGGGGAAATTACGAGCAGTACTTC. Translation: CASSVSGGNYEQYF.

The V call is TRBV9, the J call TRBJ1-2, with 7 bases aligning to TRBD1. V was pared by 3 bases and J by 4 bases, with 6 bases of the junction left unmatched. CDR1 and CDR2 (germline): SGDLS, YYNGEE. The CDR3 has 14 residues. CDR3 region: CASSATTGTYGYTF. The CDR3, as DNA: TGTGCCAGCAGCGCCACGACAGGGACCTATGGCTACACCTTC.

The CDR3 loop is CASSPPGSGTQYF. The CDR3 DNA sequence: TGTGCCAGCTCACCACCAGGGTCGGGGACCCAGTACTTC. The genes are TRBV18 and TRBJ2-5; no clear D. Trimming removed 0 bases from V and 7 bases from J, with 9 bases in between. CDR1 is KGHSH, CDR2 LQKENI, per germline. CDR3 length: 13 residues. The full variable domain, completed using reference TRBV18 and TRBJ2-5, is NAGVMQNPRHLVRRRGQEARLRCSPMKGHSHVYWYRQLPEEGLKFMVYLQKENIIDESGMPKERFSAEFPKEGPSILRIQQVVRGDSAAYFCASSPPGSGTQYFGPGTRLLVL.

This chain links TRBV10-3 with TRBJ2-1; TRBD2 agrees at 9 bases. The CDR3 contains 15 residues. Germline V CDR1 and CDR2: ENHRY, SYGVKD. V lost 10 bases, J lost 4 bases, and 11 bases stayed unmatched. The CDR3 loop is CATGALAGDYNEQFF. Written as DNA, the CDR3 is TGTGCCACCGGAGCGTTAGCGGGGGATTACAATGAGCAGTTCTTC.

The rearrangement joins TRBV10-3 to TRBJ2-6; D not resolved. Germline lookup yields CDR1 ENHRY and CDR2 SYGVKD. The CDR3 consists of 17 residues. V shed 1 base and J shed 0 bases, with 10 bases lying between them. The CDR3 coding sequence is TGTGCCATCAGTGAGTTGGGAACCAGCTCTGGGGCCAACGTCCTGACTTTC. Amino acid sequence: CAISELGTSSGANVLTF.

CDR3 protein: CASSPMTVQETQYF. Written as DNA, the CDR3 is TGTGCCAGCAGTCCCATGACCGTTCAAGAGACCCAGTACTTC. The genes are TRBV2 and TRBJ2-5; no definite D call. The germline V and J ends were trimmed by 5 bases and 2 bases, with 12 bases remaining between them. CDR1 is SNHLY and CDR2 is FYNNEI in the germline V gene. This CDR3 region has 14 residues.

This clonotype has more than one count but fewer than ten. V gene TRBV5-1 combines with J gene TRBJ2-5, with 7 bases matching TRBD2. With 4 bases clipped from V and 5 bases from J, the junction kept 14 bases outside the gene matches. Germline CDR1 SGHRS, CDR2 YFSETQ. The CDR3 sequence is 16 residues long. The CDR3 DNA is TGCGCCAGCAGCCCGAATGTGCGGGGAGGGGAGGAGACCCAGTACTTC. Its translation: CASSPNVRGGEETQYF. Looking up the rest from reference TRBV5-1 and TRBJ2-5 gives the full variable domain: KAGVTQTPRYLIKTRGQQVTLSCSPISGHRSVSWYQQTPGQGLQFLFEYFSETQRNKGNFPGRFSGRQFSNSRSEMNVSTLELGDSALYLCASSPNVRGGEETQYFGPGTRLLVL.

The DNA of the CDR3 is TGCGCCAGCAGCCAGGATGACAGGGGAATTCAGCCCCAGCATTTT. This sequence encodes CASSQDDRGIQPQHF. The chain joins TRBV4-1 to TRBJ1-5, with 8 bases matching TRBD1. V was pared by 3 bases and J by 6 bases, with 7 bases of the junction left unmatched. CDR3 length equals 15 residues. Germline assignment: CDR1 MGHRA and CDR2 YSYEKL.

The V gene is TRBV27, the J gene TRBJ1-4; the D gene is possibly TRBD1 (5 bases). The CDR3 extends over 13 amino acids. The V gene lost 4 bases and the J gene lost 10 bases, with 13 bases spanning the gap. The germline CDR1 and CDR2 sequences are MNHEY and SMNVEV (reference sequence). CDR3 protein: CASSSSGFGKLFF. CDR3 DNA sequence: TGTGCCAGCAGTTCCTCAGGGTTTGGAAAACTGTTTTTT.

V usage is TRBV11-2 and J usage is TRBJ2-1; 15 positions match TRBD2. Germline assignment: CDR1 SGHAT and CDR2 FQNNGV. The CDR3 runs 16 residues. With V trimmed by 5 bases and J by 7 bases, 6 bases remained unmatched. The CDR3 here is CASSPGLAGGVNEQFF. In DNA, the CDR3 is TGTGCCAGCAGCCCCGGACTAGCGGGGGGGGTGAATGAGCAGTTCTTC.

Here the CDR3 reads CASSSRNRQGARETQYF. For the CDR3, the DNA is TGCGCCAGCAGCTCCCGAAATAGACAGGGGGCGCGGGAGACCCAGTACTTC. J is TRBJ2-5 and V is TRBV5-1, with 10 bases that match TRBD1. The CDR3 has 17 residues. CDR1 is SGHRS, CDR2 YFSETQ, per germline. After removal of 3 bases from V and 5 bases from J, the junction contained 13 bases not matched to a gene. The variable domain in full, completed from reference TRBV5-1 and TRBJ2-5, reads KAGVTQTPRYLIKTRGQQVTLSCSPISGHRSVSWYQQTPGQGLQFLFEYFSETQRNKGNFPGRFSGRQFSNSRSEMNVSTLELGDSALYLCASSSRNRQGARETQYFGPGTRLLVL.

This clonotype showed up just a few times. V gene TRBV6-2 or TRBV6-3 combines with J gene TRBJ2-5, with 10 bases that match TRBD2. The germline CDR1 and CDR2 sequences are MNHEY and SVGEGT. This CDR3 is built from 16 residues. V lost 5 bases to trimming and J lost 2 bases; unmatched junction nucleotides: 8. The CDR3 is CASSLPTSGYQETQYF. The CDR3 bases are TGTGCCAGCAGTCTCCCGACTAGCGGGTATCAAGAGACCCAGTACTTC.

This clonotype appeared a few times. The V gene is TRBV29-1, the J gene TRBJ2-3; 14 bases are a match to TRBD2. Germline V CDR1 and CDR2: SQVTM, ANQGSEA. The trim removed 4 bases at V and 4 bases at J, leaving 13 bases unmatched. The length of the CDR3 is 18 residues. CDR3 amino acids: CSVAGLAGGRSSADTQYF. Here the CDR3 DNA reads TGCAGCGTTGCTGGACTAGCGGGGGGCCGATCCTCGGCAGATACGCAGTATTTT.

CDR3 residues: CASGWPRCYEQYF. CDR3 in DNA: TGTGCTAGTGGTTGGCCTAGATGCTACGAGCAGTACTTC. V and J are TRBV12-5 and TRBJ2-5, with D hard to call. The J call may not be correct, given that the DNA end is closer to TRBJ2-7. Germline assignment: CDR1 LGHNT and CDR2 FRNRAP. The CDR3 has 13 residues.